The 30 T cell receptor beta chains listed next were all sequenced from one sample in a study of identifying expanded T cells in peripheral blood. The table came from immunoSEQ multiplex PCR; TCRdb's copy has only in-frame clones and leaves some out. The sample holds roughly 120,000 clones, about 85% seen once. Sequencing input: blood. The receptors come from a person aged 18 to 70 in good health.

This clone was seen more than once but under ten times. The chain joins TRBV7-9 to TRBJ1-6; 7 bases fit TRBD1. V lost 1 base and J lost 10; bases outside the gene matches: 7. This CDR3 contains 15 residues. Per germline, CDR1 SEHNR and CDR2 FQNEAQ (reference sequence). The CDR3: CASSLGAGGTSPLHF. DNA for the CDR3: TGTGCCAGCAGCTTAGGAGCAGGGGGGACATCACCCCTCCACTTT.

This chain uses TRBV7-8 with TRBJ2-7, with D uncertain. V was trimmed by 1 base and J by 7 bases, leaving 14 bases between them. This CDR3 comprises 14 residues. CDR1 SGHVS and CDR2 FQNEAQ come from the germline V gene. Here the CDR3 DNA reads TGTGCCAGCAGCTTAGAAGCCCGCCTGGGGGAGCAGTACTTC. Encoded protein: CASSLEARLGEQYF.

CDR3 sequence reads: CASSWGLAGTGELFF. The CDR3 DNA sequence: TGTGCCAGCAGCTGGGGACTAGCGGGGACCGGGGAGCTGTTTTTT. The chain joins TRBV7-8 to TRBJ2-2, with 13 bases aligning to TRBD2. V was clipped by 4 bases and J by 5 bases; unmatched bases: 1. The CDR3 has 15 amino acids. The germline V gene has CDR1 SGHVS and CDR2 FQNEAQ.

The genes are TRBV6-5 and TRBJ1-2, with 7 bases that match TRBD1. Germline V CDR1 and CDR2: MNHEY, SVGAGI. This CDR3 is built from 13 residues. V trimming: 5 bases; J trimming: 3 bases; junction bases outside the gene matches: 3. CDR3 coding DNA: TGTGCCAGCAGTACCGGGACAGACTATGGCTACACCTTC. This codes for CASSTGTDYGYTF.

CDR3 residues: CASRWGDRYNEQFF. DNA of the CDR3: TGTGCCAGCCGTTGGGGGGATCGCTACAATGAGCAGTTCTTC. V usage is TRBV7-9 and J usage is TRBJ2-1, with TRBD2 as a possible D gene (6 bases). CDR3 length: 14 residues. Per germline, CDR1 SEHNR and CDR2 FQNEAQ (reference sequence). V was pared by 8 bases and J by 3 bases, with 14 bases between.

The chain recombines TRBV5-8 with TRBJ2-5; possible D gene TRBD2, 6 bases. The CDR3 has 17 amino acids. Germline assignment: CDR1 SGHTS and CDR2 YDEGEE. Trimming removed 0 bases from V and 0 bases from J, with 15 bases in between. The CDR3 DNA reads TGTGCCAGCAGCTTGGTTTCGAGCGGAGGGTACCAAGAGACCCAGTACTTC. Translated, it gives CASSLVSSGGYQETQYF.

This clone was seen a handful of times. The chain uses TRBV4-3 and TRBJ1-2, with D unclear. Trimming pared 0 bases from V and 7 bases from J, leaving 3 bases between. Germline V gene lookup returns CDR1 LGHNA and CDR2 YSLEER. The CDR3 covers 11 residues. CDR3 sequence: CASSQDPGYTF. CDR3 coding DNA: TGCGCCAGCAGCCAAGATCCTGGCTACACCTTC.

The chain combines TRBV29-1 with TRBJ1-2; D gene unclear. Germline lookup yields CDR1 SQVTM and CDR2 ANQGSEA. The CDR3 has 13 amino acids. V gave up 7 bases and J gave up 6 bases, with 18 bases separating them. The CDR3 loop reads CSAETVSPNGYTF. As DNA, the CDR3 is TGCAGCGCCGAAACGGTGTCCCCTAATGGCTACACCTTC.

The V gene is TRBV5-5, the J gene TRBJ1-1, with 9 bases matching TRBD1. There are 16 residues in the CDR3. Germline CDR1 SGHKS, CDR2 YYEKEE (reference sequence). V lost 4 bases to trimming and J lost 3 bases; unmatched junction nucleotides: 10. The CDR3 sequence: CASSPQPGQGHTEAFF. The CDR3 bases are TGTGCCAGCAGCCCCCAACCGGGACAGGGTCACACTGAAGCTTTCTTT.

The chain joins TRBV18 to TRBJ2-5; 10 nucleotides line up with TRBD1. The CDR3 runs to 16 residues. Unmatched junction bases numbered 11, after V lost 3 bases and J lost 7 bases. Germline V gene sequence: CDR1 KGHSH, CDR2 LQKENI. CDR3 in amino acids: CASSPMGTGVKGTQYF. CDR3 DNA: TGTGCCAGCTCACCTATGGGGACAGGGGTCAAAGGGACCCAGTACTTC. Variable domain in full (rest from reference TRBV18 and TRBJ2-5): NAGVMQNPRHLVRRRGQEARLRCSPMKGHSHVYWYRQLPEEGLKFMVYLQKENIIDESGMPKERFSAEFPKEGPSILRIQQVVRGDSAAYFCASSPMGTGVKGTQYFGPGTRLLVL.

The CDR3 protein is CASSNGSGSNQPQHF. The CDR3 DNA is TGTGCCAGCAGCAACGGGTCCGGGAGCAATCAGCCCCAGCATTTT. The chain has TRBV7-2 and TRBJ1-5, with D hard to call. This CDR3 has 15 amino acids. The ends were cut back, 5 bases at V and 1 base at J, with 12 bases in the middle. Germline V lookup: CDR1 SGHTA, CDR2 FQGNSA.

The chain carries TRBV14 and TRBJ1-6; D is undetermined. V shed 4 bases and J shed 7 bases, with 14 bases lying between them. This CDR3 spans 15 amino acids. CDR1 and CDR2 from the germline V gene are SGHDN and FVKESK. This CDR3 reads CASSPGLSGNSPLHF. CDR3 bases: TGTGCCAGCAGCCCAGGTCTTTCGGGAAATTCACCCCTCCACTTT.

CDR3 amino acids: CASSTVPGEKLFF. CDR3 sequence (DNA): TGTGCCAGTTCGACAGTGCCGGGCGAAAAACTGTTTTTT. V gene TRBV19 combines with J gene TRBJ1-4; TRBD1 is a possible D gene (5 bases). The CDR3 length is 13 residues. Germline CDR1 and CDR2: LNHDA and SQIVND (reference sequence). Trimming took 8 bases from V and 8 from J, leaving 15 bases between them.

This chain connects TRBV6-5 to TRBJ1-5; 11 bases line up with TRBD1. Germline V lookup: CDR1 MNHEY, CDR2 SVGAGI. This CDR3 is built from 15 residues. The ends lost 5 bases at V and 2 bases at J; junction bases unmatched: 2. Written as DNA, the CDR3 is TGTGCCAGCAGTCCGGGACAGGGGGGCAATCAGCCCCAGCATTTT. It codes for CASSPGQGGNQPQHF.

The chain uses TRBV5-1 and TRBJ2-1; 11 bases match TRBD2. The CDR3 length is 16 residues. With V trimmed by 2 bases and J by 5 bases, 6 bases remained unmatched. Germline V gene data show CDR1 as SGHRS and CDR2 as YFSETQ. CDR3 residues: CASSLSGTSGNNEQFF. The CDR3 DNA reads TGCGCCAGCAGCTTATCCGGGACTAGCGGTAACAATGAGCAGTTCTTC.

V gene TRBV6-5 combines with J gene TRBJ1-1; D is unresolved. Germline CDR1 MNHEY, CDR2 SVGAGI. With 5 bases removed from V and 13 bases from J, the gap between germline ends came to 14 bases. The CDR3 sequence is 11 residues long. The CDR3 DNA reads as TGTGCCAGCAGTCTCGGGCGTAGTAATTTCTTT. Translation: CASSLGRSNFF.

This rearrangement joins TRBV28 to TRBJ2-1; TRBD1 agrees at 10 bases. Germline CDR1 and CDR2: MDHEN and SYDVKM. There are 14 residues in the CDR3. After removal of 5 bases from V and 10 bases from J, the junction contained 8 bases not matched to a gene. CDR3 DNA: TGTGCCAGCAGTAGGGACAGGGGATCAAGCGAGCAGTTCTTC. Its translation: CASSRDRGSSEQFF. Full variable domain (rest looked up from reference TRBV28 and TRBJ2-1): DVKVTQSSRYLVKRTGEKVFLECVQDMDHENMFWYRQDPGLGLRLIYFSYDVKMKEKGDIPEGYSVSREKKERFSLILESASTNQTSMYLCASSRDRGSSEQFFGPGTRLTVL.

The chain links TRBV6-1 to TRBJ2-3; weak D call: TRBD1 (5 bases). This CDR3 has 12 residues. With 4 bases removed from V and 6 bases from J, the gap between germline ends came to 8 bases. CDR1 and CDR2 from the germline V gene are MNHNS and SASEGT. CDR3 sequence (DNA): TGTGCCAGCAGTGCAAGGGGCGATACGCAGTATTTT. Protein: CASSARGDTQYF.

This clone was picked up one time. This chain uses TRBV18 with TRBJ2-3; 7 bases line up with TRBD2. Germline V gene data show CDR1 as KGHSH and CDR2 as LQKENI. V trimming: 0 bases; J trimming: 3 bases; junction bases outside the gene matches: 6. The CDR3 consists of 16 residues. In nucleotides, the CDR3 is TGTGCCAGCTCACCACCCCTAGCGGAGTTTACAGATACGCAGTATTTT. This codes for CASSPPLAEFTDTQYF.

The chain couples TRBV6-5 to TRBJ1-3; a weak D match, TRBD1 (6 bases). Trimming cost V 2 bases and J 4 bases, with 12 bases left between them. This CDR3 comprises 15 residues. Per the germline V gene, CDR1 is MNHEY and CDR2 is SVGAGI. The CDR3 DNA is TGTGCCAGCAGTTACGGACCAGGGGCGGGAAACACCATATATTTT. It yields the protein CASSYGPGAGNTIYF.

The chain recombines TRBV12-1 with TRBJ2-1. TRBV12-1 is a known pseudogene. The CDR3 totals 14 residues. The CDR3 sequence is CANPPVPHDNEQFF. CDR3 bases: TGTGCCAACCCCCCCGTTCCCCATGACAATGAGCAGTTCTTC.

CDR3 protein: CASSDRDNTEAFF. CDR3 DNA sequence: TGTGCCAGCAGTGACAGGGATAACACTGAAGCTTTCTTT. The chain couples TRBV6-1 to TRBJ1-1; a possible D gene is TRBD1 (5 bases). This CDR3 contains 13 residues. The germline V gene has CDR1 MNHNS and CDR2 SASEGT. Trimming shortened V by 3 bases and J by 2 bases, and 7 bases separated the two germline ends.

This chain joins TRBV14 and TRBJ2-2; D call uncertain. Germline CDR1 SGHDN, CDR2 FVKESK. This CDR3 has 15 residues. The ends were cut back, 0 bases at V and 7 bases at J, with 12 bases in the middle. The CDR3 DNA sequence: TGTGCCAGCAGCCAAGATTACGTGAACGGCGGGGAGCTGTTTTTT. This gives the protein CASSQDYVNGGELFF.

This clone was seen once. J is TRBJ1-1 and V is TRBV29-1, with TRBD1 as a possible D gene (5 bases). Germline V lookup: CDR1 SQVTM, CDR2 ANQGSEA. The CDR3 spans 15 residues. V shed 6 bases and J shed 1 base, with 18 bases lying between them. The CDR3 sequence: CSVAGIPRENTEAFF. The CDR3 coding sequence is TGCAGCGTCGCCGGGATCCCCAGGGAGAACACTGAAGCTTTCTTT.

The DNA for the CDR3 is TGCAGCGCAAAGACAGGGAACACTGAAGCTTTCTTT. It is translated as CSAKTGNTEAFF. V and J are TRBV29-1 and TRBJ1-1; D is possibly TRBD1 (6 bases). Trimming left V 7 bases short and J 1 base short, with 10 bases between. The germline gives CDR1 SQVTM, CDR2 ANQGSEA. This CDR3 comprises 12 residues.

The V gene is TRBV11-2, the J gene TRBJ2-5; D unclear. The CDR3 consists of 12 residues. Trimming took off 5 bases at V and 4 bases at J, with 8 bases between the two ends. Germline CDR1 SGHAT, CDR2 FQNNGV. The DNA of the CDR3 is TGTGCCAGCAGCCTCCTGGGAGAGACCCAGTACTTC. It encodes CASSLLGETQYF.

The CDR3 protein is CATRTTQGSYGYTF. The CDR3 DNA sequence: TGTGCCACCAGAACGACACAGGGGAGCTATGGCTACACCTTC. The gene calls are TRBV15 and TRBJ1-2, with 7 bases that match TRBD1. CDR1 LNHNV and CDR2 YYDKDF come from the germline V gene (reference sequence). V was pared by 6 bases and J by 4 bases, with 8 bases of the junction left unmatched. The CDR3 sequence is 14 residues long.

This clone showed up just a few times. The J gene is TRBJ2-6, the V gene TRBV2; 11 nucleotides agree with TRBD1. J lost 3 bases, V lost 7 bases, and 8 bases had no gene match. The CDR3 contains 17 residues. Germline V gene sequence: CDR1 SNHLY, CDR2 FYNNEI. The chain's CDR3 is CASKGGQGAVGANVLTF. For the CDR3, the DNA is TGTGCCAGCAAAGGCGGACAGGGGGCGGTTGGGGCCAACGTCCTGACTTTC. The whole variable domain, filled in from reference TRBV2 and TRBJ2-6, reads EPEVTQTPSHQVTQMGQEVILRCVPISNHLYFYWYRQILGQKVEFLVSFYNNEISEKSEIFDDQFSVERPDGSNFTLKIRSTKLEDSAMYFCASKGGQGAVGANVLTFGAGSRLTVL.

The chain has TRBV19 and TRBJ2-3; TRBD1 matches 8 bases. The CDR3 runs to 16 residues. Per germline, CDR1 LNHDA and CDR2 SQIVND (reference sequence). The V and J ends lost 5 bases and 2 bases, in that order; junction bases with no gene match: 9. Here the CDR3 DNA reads TGTGCCAGTAGTCCGAACCGGGACAGGCACACAGATACGCAGTATTTT. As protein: CASSPNRDRHTDTQYF.

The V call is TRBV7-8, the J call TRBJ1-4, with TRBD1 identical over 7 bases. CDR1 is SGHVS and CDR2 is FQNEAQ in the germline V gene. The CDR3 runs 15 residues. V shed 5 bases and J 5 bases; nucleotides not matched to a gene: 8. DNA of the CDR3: TGTGCCAGCAGCACCTCCGGGACAGTGAATGAAAAACTGTTTTTT. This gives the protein CASSTSGTVNEKLFF.